Shown below are 5 T cell receptor beta chains from a single sample sequenced in a study of cytomegalovirus exposure and HLA in healthy donors. The primer mix had 60 Vbeta and 13 Jbeta primers. The protocol was immunoSEQ multiplex PCR, while the TCRdb copy is restricted to in-frame clones and leaves out a portion. Of 130,000 to 150,000 clones in the sample, roughly four fifths were seen once. What was sequenced was PBMCs. The receptors come from a woman in her 40s in good health and CMV-seronegative.

The chain has TRBV5-6 and TRBJ1-1; D is possibly TRBD1 (5 bases). V was shortened by 4 bases and J by 5 bases, with 9 bases between the two germline ends. The CDR3 sequence is 12 residues long. Per the germline V gene, CDR1 is SGHDT and CDR2 is YYEEEE. For the CDR3, the DNA is TGTGCCAGCAGCCGGGGGGGGACTGAAGCTTTCTTT. This gives the protein CASSRGGTEAFF.

This clone has just one count. The chain carries TRBV2 and TRBJ2-5; D may be TRBD1 (5 bases). Trimming removed 6 bases at V and 0 bases at J, with 5 bases between. CDR1 SNHLY and CDR2 FYNNEI come from the germline V gene. The CDR3 runs to 12 residues. Written as DNA, the CDR3 is TGTGCCAGCAGAGGGGACCAAGAGACCCAGTACTTC. Translation gives CASRGDQETQYF.

V usage is TRBV6-4 and J usage is TRBJ1-2, with TRBD1 matching over 7 bases. The CDR3 is 14 residues long. The J segment lost 3 bases and the V segment lost 7 bases, leaving 8 bases of the junction unmatched. Germline lookup yields CDR1 MRHNA and CDR2 SNTAGT. This CDR3 reads CASKQGPSDYGYTF. The CDR3, as DNA: TGTGCCAGCAAACAGGGGCCCTCTGACTATGGCTACACCTTC.

J is TRBJ2-1 and V is TRBV7-9; TRBD1 aligns across 9 bases. There are 15 residues in the CDR3. CDR1 and CDR2 from the germline V gene are SEHNR and FQNEAQ (reference sequence). Germline trimming cut 5 bases from V and 1 base from J; bases unmatched to any gene: 3. The CDR3 nucleotides read TGTGCCAGCAGCCTAGGGACAGGGTCCTACAATGAGCAGTTCTTC. Translated: CASSLGTGSYNEQFF.

This chain uses TRBV9 with TRBJ2-2, with TRBD2 matching 10 bases. J lost 7 bases, V lost 0 bases, and 6 bases had no gene match. CDR3 size: 16 residues. Germline CDR1 is SGDLS and CDR2 is YYNGEE. The CDR3 DNA follows: TGTGCCAGCAGCGTAGAAGCGGGGGGGCTTATCGGGGAGCTGTTTTTT. Amino acid sequence: CASSVEAGGLIGELFF.